This TCR beta chain was captured by sequencing in a study of shared clonotypes between healthy human individuals. Regarding this clone: Its matching antigen is unknown.

Naive CD8 cells lacked CD45RO, underwent positive selection for CCR7 and left out terminally differentiated effector memory CD45RA+ cells. The donor cohort consisted entirely of Caucasian adults residing in Nashville, Tennessee. The study, taken as a whole, reports: The authors expected sequencing depth to affect clonotype sharing among donors.

TCRdb's copy holds only in-frame clones and misses some; the assay was immunoSEQ multiplex PCR. The sample has roughly 2.1 million clones; about 92% are singletons. Trimming stripped 0 bases from V and 2 bases from J, with 11 bases between. This CDR3 comprises 15 residues. Looked up from germline, CDR1 is LGHNA and CDR2 is YNFKEQ. The origin of this receptor is a man aged 18-30 years in good health. Some clones in this sample may be carry-over from other donors' samples. The gene calls are TRBV4-2 and TRBJ2-7; D uncertain. The specimen was naive CD8+ T cells from PBMCs. CDR3 in DNA: TGTGCCAGCAGCCAAGAAAGGGTGGGGACCTACGAGCAGTACTTC. Amino acid sequence: CASSQERVGTYEQYF.